This T cell receptor beta chain is from a study of vaccination and CD4 T cells after COVID-19. Study background: Convalescent individuals exhibited SARS-CoV-2 positivity on nasal swab PCR, with several mild and one severe presentation. In the convalescent cohort, there were six males and four females, two of them Hispanic. Control wells got either CEFX epitopes, HIV-1 Nef peptides, or no peptide at all.

Points on this clonotype: Antigen unknown.

Germline CDR1 and CDR2: KGHSH and LQKENI. The V end lost 3 bases, the J end lost 4 bases, and 9 bases lay between the germline ends. This CDR3 region has 13 residues. The study sequenced cultured CD4+ T cell DNA using the Oncomine TCR Beta short-read assay. TCRdb reprocessed the PCR reads via MiXCR and lists one record per CDR3 protein. The sample lists fewer than 30,000 distinct CDR3 sequences; around 42% were seen once. The time point denotes: late sampling 161 to 241 days after vaccination in three convalescent patients. Treatment indicated: roughly nine-day PBMC culture with coronavirus spike peptide pools or control peptides (ViraFEST assay). After culture for 10 days, isolation of CD4+ T cells was performed by negative selection.

Material: CD4+ T cells from blood, cultured in vitro, obtained about 7 months after SARS-CoV-2 vaccination. The V call is TRBV18, the J call TRBJ2-5; D gene unclear. This clonotype was sampled from a human donor who had recovered from COVID-19. The CDR3: CASSPAVRETQYF. The CDR3 DNA reads TGTGCCAGCTCACCGGCAGTTAGAGAGACCCAGTACTTC.